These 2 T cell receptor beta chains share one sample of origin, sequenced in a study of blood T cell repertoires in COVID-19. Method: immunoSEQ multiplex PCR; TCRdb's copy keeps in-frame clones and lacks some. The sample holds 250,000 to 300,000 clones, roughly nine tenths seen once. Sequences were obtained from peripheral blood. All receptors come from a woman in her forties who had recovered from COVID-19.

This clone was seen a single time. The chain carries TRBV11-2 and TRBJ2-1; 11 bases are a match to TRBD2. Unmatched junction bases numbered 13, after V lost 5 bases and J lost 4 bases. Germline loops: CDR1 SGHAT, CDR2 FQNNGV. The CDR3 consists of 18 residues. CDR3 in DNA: TGTGCCAGCAGCACTAGCGGGAGTTTTAAGCCCCCATACAATGAGCAGTTCTTC. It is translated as CASSTSGSFKPPYNEQFF.

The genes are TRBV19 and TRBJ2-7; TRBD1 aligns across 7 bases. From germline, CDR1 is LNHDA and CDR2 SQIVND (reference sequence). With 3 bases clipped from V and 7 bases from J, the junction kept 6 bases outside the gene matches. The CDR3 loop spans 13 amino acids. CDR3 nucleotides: TGTGCCAGTAGTATTACGAGGGGGCGAGAGCAGTACTTC. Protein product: CASSITRGREQYF.